This T cell receptor (beta chain) was retrieved from a study of identical twins. Every one of the donors was a healthy Caucasian. CDR1 SQVTM and CDR2 ANQGSEA come from the germline V gene. The ends were cut back, 1 base at V and 11 bases at J, with 11 bases in the middle. The CDR3 contains 11 residues. TCRdb redid the calling of the 5' RACE reads with MiXCR, one entry per CDR3 protein. Found here are roughly 770,000 distinct CDR3 sequences, 18% of them singletons; the top ten hold around 13%. These data were also reused for a study on T cells expressing NK-cell markers. That source adds: Researchers got TCR beta repertoires out of sorted CD3+CD56+NKG2C+, CD3+CD56+NKG2C- and CD3+CD56-NKG2C+ T cells.

Sequences were obtained from PBMCs. The chain links TRBV29-1 to TRBJ1-1, with D unresolved. The receptor comes from a woman aged 18-29 years in good health. The CDR3 sequence is CSVEAAREAFF. CDR3 in DNA: TGCAGCGTTGAAGCTGCTAGAGAGGCTTTCTTT.